This record covers a single T cell receptor (beta chain). The antigen is not known. A much larger clone differs from this one at a single base, so this may be a read error. The source of the sample is a study of tumor-infiltrating lymphocytes in primary liver carcinoma. Study background: Patients included men and women of 30 to 69 years. Tumor lesions were T1-T3 N0M0 and spanned about 4 to 10 cm.

The study's findings and limits: Pairs comparing tumor with adjacent tissue or blood overlapped less than pairs drawn from tumor regions.

Unsorted bulk tissue, roughly 20-33 mg of it, served as the source for co-extraction of RNA and DNA. HBV chronically infected the treatment-naive patients. This CDR3 region has 15 residues. From germline, CDR1 is SGHVS and CDR2 FQNEAQ. Researchers generated TCR beta cDNA from approximately 500 ng of total RNA, relying on a constant-region primer. Each TCR beta library was derived from three nested multiplex PCR rounds that employed slightly modified ARM-PCR. TRBV1-TRBV30 forward primers paired with a C-beta reverse primer drove the first two PCR rounds, about 10 cycles each. TCRdb fed the multiplex PCR reads into MiXCR, producing one record per CDR3 protein. The data contain roughly 86,000 distinct CDR3 sequences, about 73% of them seen just once; the ten biggest clones take up 25% to 35%.

V and J are TRBV7-8 and TRBJ2-7; D might be TRBD1 (6 bases). The clonotype originates from a man between 35 and 55 years old with primary liver carcinoma and hepatitis B virus infection. Sequencing was done on a sample of tumor-adjacent normal liver tissue. For the CDR3, the DNA is TGTGCCAACAGCCCAATGGCACAGGGAACCTACGAGCAGTACTTC. It translates to CANSPMAQGTYEQYF.